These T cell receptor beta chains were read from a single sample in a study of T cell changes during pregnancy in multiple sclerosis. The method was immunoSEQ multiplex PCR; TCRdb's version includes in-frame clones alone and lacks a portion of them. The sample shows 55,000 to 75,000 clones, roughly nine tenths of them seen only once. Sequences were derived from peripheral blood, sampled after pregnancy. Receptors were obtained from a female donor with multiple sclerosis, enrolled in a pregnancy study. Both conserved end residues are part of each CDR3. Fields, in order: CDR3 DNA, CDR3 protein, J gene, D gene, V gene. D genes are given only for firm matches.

TGTGCCAGCAGCTCCGCCCCACAGGGTAAAATCAACGAGCAGTACTTC	CASSSAPQGKINEQYF	TRBJ2-7	.	TRBV7-9
TGTGCCAGCAGTGAGAGCGGAGCGGGGAATCGCCCCTACGAGCAGTACTTC	CASSESGAGNRPYEQYF	TRBJ2-7	TRBD2	TRBV6-1
TGTGCCAGCAGTGATCAGAGGCCGTATGAAGCTTTCTTT	CASSDQRPYEAFF	TRBJ1-1	.	TRBV25-1
TGCGCCAGCAGCTTGACGTTAACTAGCGGGAGTATCGAGCAGTACTTC	CASSLTLTSGSIEQYF	TRBJ2-7	TRBD2	TRBV5-1
TGTGCCAGCAGCGCCGCCGGGCGGGGGGGTTCGGGCACCGGGGAGCTGTTTTTT	CASSAAGRGGSGTGELFF	TRBJ2-2	TRBD2	TRBV9
TGTGCCAGCAGCCCTACTCACGTTTTTGAGGAGACCCAGTACTTC	CASSPTHVFEETQYF	TRBJ2-5	.	TRBV7-2
TGTGCCAGCAGCTTAGGTTCTGTCGCAACTAATGAAAAACTGTTTTTT	CASSLGSVATNEKLFF	TRBJ1-4	.	TRBV7-9
TGTGCCAGCAGTTTAGGGCGGGGATGGCGCACAGATACGCAGTATTTT	CASSLGRGWRTDTQYF	TRBJ2-3	.	TRBV28
TGTGCCAGCAGTTTTCGGGTAGATCGCACAGATACGCAGTATTTT	CASSFRVDRTDTQYF	TRBJ2-3	.	TRBV27
TGCGCCAGCAGCCAAGATCCGGGACTAGCGGGCACAGATACGCAGTATTTT	CASSQDPGLAGTDTQYF	TRBJ2-3	TRBD2	TRBV4-3
TGTGCCAGCAGTCTATCAGGGAACACTGAAGCTTTCTTT	CASSLSGNTEAFF	TRBJ1-1	.	TRBV28
TGTGCCAGCAGTTACACGAGAAATCAGCCCCAGCATTTT	CASSYTRNQPQHF	TRBJ1-5	.	TRBV6-5
TGTGCCTGGAGTCTAACGGGAGGGCCCTTACAAGAGACCCAGTACTTC	CAWSLTGGPLQETQYF	TRBJ2-5	TRBD2	TRBV30
TGCGCCAGCAGCCCAAAAGCCGGGAGGGTAGGGTCGCACACCATATATTTT	CASSPKAGRVGSHTIYF	TRBJ1-3	.	TRBV4-1
TGTGCCAGCTCATCAGGAAACACCATATATTTT	CASSSGNTIYF	TRBJ1-3	.	TRBV18
TGTGCCAGCAGCGTAGATCAGTGGAGCTCCTACGAGCAGTACTTC	CASSVDQWSSYEQYF	TRBJ2-7	.	TRBV9
TGTGCCAGCAGGATCGACACCCGAAACACCATATATTTT	CASRIDTRNTIYF	TRBJ1-3	.	TRBV7-9
TGTGCCATCGACCACCGACAGGGGGGGGACGAGCAGTACTTC	CAIDHRQGGDEQYF	TRBJ2-7	TRBD1	TRBV6-1
TGTGCCAGCAGCGTGGGAGCGGGAGATTTCTACGAGCAGTACTTC	CASSVGAGDFYEQYF	TRBJ2-7	TRBD2	TRBV9